The 23 T cell receptor beta chains below come from one sample, sequenced in a study of blood T cell repertoires in COVID-19. Clones were sequenced by immunoSEQ multiplex PCR, and TCRdb holds only the in-frame ones, with some missing. The profile covers about 60,000 clones, with more than 75% appearing a single time and 10% to 15% taken by the ten largest. The sample was peripheral blood. Receptors were obtained from a man older than 75 with acute or convalescent COVID-19.

The chain couples TRBV24-1 to TRBJ2-3; 15 bases match TRBD2. The V gene end was trimmed by 0 bases and the J gene end by 5 bases; junction bases not matched to a gene: 2. Germline loops: CDR1 KGHDR, CDR2 SFDVKD. The CDR3 has 17 residues. CDR3 region: CATSDLGLAGGLDTQYF. The CDR3 DNA reads TGTGCCACCAGTGATTTGGGACTAGCGGGAGGGCTAGATACGCAGTATTTT.

This clone was seen a few times. The chain is built from TRBV19 and TRBJ1-2; 8 bases match TRBD1. Losses at the gene ends were 9 bases for V and 3 bases for J; bases not matched to a gene: 12. The germline V gene encodes CDR1 LNHDA and CDR2 SQIVND (reference sequence). The CDR3 extends over 15 amino acids. The CDR3 DNA is TGTGCCAGCGATTCAAGCAACAGGGGGGACTATGGCTACACCTTC. Amino acid sequence: CASDSSNRGDYGYTF.

The chain has TRBV29-1 and TRBJ2-2, with 10 bases lining up with TRBD1. The germline V gene encodes CDR1 SQVTM and CDR2 ANQGSEA. CDR3 size: 15 residues. Losses at the gene ends were 6 bases for V and 3 bases for J; bases not matched to a gene: 7. The CDR3 DNA reads TGCAGCGTCGACGACAGGGGGCGAGACACCGGGGAGCTGTTTTTT. Amino acid sequence: CSVDDRGRDTGELFF.

This clone was seen a single time. V usage is TRBV6-5 and J usage is TRBJ2-7; 8 nucleotides align to TRBD2. CDR3 size: 15 residues. Losses at the gene ends were 6 bases for V and 3 bases for J; bases not matched to a gene: 10. Per germline, CDR1 MNHEY and CDR2 SVGAGI. The CDR3 coding sequence is TGTGCCAGCAGCACAAACCTAGCGGGTTACTACGAGCAGTACTTC. This encodes CASSTNLAGYYEQYF.

The chain joins TRBV2 to TRBJ1-3; a possible D gene is TRBD1 (5 bases). This CDR3 contains 16 residues. Germline values: CDR1 SNHLY, CDR2 FYNNEI. The germline V and J ends were trimmed by 5 bases and 2 bases, with 16 bases remaining between them. The CDR3 bases are TGTGCCAGCAGTCTCCAGGAGGGGAGTACTGGAAACACCATATATTTT. Protein sequence: CASSLQEGSTGNTIYF.

The chain has TRBV21-1 and TRBJ1-5. TRBV21-1 is designated a pseudogene. The CDR3 consists of 18 residues. DNA for the CDR3: TGTGCCAGCAGCGTCCGGGTCGCCCAGACTTATAGCAATCAGCCCCAGCATTTT. This encodes CASSVRVAQTYSNQPQHF.

The chain joins TRBV5-4 to TRBJ2-2; no clear D. This CDR3 contains 14 residues. Germline V lookup: CDR1 SGHNT, CDR2 YYREEE (reference sequence). Between the trimmed V and J ends, which lost 0 bases and 4 bases, there was a span of 7 bases. CDR3 region: CASSLDSPTGELFF. The CDR3 nucleotides read TGTGCCAGCAGCTTGGACTCTCCCACCGGGGAGCTGTTTTTT.

This sequence joins TRBV27 and TRBJ2-3; 8 bases agree with TRBD2. J was trimmed by 2 bases and V by 7 bases; bases with no gene match: 11. CDR3 size: 16 residues. Germline CDR1 MNHEY, CDR2 SMNVEV (reference sequence). CDR3 region: CASTPSVLADTDTQYF. For the CDR3, the DNA is TGTGCCAGCACCCCCTCGGTACTAGCGGACACAGATACGCAGTATTTT.

The DNA of the CDR3 is TGTGCCAGTCGGACTAGCGGGACGCAAGAGCAGTACTTC. Translation: CASRTSGTQEQYF. The chain combines TRBV2 with TRBJ2-7, with 12 bases aligning to TRBD2. Germline values: CDR1 SNHLY, CDR2 FYNNEI. The CDR3 loop spans 13 amino acids. Trimming removed 9 bases from V and 7 bases from J; junction bases left unmatched: 7. Combining the CDR3 with reference TRBV2 and TRBJ2-7 gives the whole variable domain EPEVTQTPSHQVTQMGQEVILRCVPISNHLYFYWYRQILGQKVEFLVSFYNNEISEKSEIFDDQFSVERPDGSNFTLKIRSTKLEDSAMYFCASRTSGTQEQYFGPGTRLTVT.

This chain links TRBV9 with TRBJ2-3, with D tentatively TRBD2 (5 bases). The CDR3 runs 16 residues. Trimming pared 1 base from V and 2 bases from J, leaving 14 bases between. CDR1 and CDR2 from the germline V gene are SGDLS and YYNGEE. The CDR3 protein is CASSVRSSHYTDTQYF. CDR3 nucleotides: TGTGCCAGCAGCGTAAGGTCTAGCCATTACACAGATACGCAGTATTTT. The full variable domain, its missing parts supplied by reference TRBV9 and TRBJ2-3, is DSGVTQTPKHLITATGQRVTLRCSPRSGDLSVYWYQQSLDQGLQFLIQYYNGEERAKGNILERFSAQQFPDLHSELNLSSLELGDSALYFCASSVRSSHYTDTQYFGPGTRLTVL.

The chain carries TRBV27 and TRBJ1-1; a weak D match, TRBD1 (5 bases). The CDR3 extends over 13 amino acids. Per the germline V gene, CDR1 is MNHEY and CDR2 is SMNVEV (reference sequence). Trimming left V 5 bases short and J 3 bases short, with 10 bases between. CDR3 nucleotides: TGTGCCAGCAGTCTCAGGGAAGACACTGAAGCTTTCTTT. Its translation is CASSLREDTEAFF.

J is TRBJ1-2 and V is TRBV5-6; D might be TRBD1 (5 bases). Germline lookup yields CDR1 SGHDT and CDR2 YYEEEE. V was trimmed by 4 bases and J by 4 bases, leaving 17 bases between them. This CDR3 comprises 15 residues. The CDR3 region has the DNA TGTGCCAGCAGCCTTACCCAGGGAGGGAGCTATGGCTACACCTTC. Its protein is CASSLTQGGSYGYTF. The whole variable domain, filled in from reference TRBV5-6 and TRBJ1-2, reads DAGVTQSPTHLIKTRGQQVTLRCSPKSGHDTVSWYQQALGQGPQFIFQYYEEEERQRGNFPDRFSGHQFPNYSSELNVNALLLGDSALYLCASSLTQGGSYGYTFGSGTRLTVV.

The CDR3 coding sequence is TGTGCCAGCAGAGGGGACAGAAAAGATGGCTACACCTTC. Translated: CASRGDRKDGYTF. The V call is TRBV2, the J call TRBJ1-2; the match to TRBD1 covers 7 bases. In germline, CDR1 is SNHLY, CDR2 FYNNEI. The CDR3 covers 13 residues. Trimming at V came to 6 bases and at J to 6 bases, leaving 7 bases not matched to a gene.

The CDR3 loop is CASTRGDLGTDTQYF. CDR3 nucleotide sequence: TGTGCCAGCACCCGGGGGGATCTGGGCACAGATACGCAGTATTTT. The V call is TRBV6-5, the J call TRBJ2-3; 7 positions match TRBD2. This CDR3 has 15 amino acids. Germline CDR1 is MNHEY and CDR2 is SVGAGI. Trimming cost V 7 bases and J 1 base; bases outside gene matches: 8.

This clone was picked up one time. The V and J genes are TRBV28 and TRBJ1-3; unclear D gene. Germline assignment: CDR1 MDHEN and CDR2 SYDVKM. Trimming shortened V by 2 bases and J by 1 base, and 12 bases separated the two germline ends. The length of the CDR3 is 16 residues. The CDR3 DNA follows: TGTGCCAGCAGTTTAGGTAGGAGTTGGTCTGGAAACACCATATATTTT. This codes for CASSLGRSWSGNTIYF.

As DNA, the CDR3 is TGTGCCACCAGCAGAGGGGGCCTCAGCTCTGGAAACACCATATATTTT. It translates to CATSRGGLSSGNTIYF. The chain couples TRBV15 to TRBJ1-3; D is perhaps TRBD1 (5 bases). The CDR3 runs to 16 residues. Between the trimmed V and J ends, which lost 1 base and 0 bases, there was a span of 10 bases. Germline-derived CDR1 and CDR2 are LNHNV and YYDKDF (reference sequence). The full variable domain, with the rest looked up from reference TRBV15 and TRBJ1-3, is DAMVIQNPRYQVTQFGKPVTLSCSQTLNHNVMYWYQQKSSQAPKLLFHYYDKDFNNEADTPDNFQSRRPNTSFCFLDIRSPGLGDTAMYLCATSRGGLSSGNTIYFGEGSWLTVV.

V usage is TRBV11-3 and J usage is TRBJ2-5; weak D call: TRBD1 (5 bases). CDR3 length: 14 residues. Trimming shortened V by 2 bases and J by 2 bases, and 9 bases separated the two germline ends. Germline loops: CDR1 SGHNT, CDR2 YENEEA. CDR3 amino acids: CASSLFRQQETQYF. The CDR3 region has the DNA TGTGCCAGCAGCTTATTTCGACAGCAAGAGACCCAGTACTTC.

V usage is TRBV28 and J usage is TRBJ1-4; D ambiguous. CDR1 is MDHEN and CDR2 is SYDVKM in the germline V gene. V was pared by 5 bases and J by 5 bases, with 12 bases between. This CDR3 spans 14 amino acids. This CDR3 is CASSGGKLNEKLFF. The CDR3 nucleotides read TGTGCCAGCAGTGGCGGAAAATTGAATGAAAAACTGTTTTTT.

The V and J genes are TRBV29-1 and TRBJ2-2; 11 nucleotides agree with TRBD1. The germline V gene has CDR1 SQVTM and CDR2 ANQGSEA. The CDR3 runs 14 residues. V lost 4 bases, J lost 5 bases, and 3 bases stayed unmatched. CDR3 region: CSVGGTGGTGELFF. DNA of the CDR3: TGCAGCGTTGGGGGGACAGGGGGTACCGGGGAGCTGTTTTTT.

In its sample, this clone ranks as medium-sized (0.01 to 0.1%). The genes are TRBV5-1 and TRBJ1-2; the D is unclear. Germline V gene data show CDR1 as SGHRS and CDR2 as YFSETQ. V lost 0 bases and J lost 8, with 17 bases in between. This CDR3 is 15 amino acids long. Here the CDR3 reads CASSLDLGQVEGYTF. CDR3 DNA sequence: TGCGCCAGCAGCTTGGATCTGGGCCAAGTCGAAGGCTACACCTTC.

V is TRBV27 and J is TRBJ2-3; D remains ambiguous. V lost 3 bases, J lost 1 base, and 11 bases lay in between. The CDR3 totals 15 residues. Germline V CDR1 and CDR2: MNHEY, SMNVEV (reference sequence). In DNA form, the CDR3 reads TGTGCCAGCAGTTTCCATTACAAAGGCACAGATACGCAGTATTTT. Protein sequence: CASSFHYKGTDTQYF.

The V call is TRBV25-1, the J call TRBJ1-6; the D is unclear. The CDR3 runs 12 residues. V was clipped by 7 bases and J by 5 bases, with 6 bases between them. CDR1 is MGHDK and CDR2 is SYGVNS in the germline V gene. In nucleotides, the CDR3 is TGTGCCAGCACCCAGAATAATTCACCCCTCCACTTT. Residues: CASTQNNSPLHF.

The chain couples TRBV19 to TRBJ1-2; tentative D call: TRBD1 (6 bases). The CDR3 has 15 residues. Trimming took 8 bases from V and 8 from J, leaving 24 bases between them. Germline V gene data show CDR1 as LNHDA and CDR2 as SQIVND (reference sequence). The CDR3 here is CASLKGTNRVEGYTF. CDR3 sequence (DNA): TGTGCCAGTCTCAAGGGGACAAATAGGGTGGAAGGCTACACCTTC. Together with reference TRBV19 and TRBJ1-2, the CDR3 gives the full variable domain: DGGITQSPKYLFRKEGQNVTLSCEQNLNHDAMYWYRQDPGQGLRLIYYSQIVNDFQKGDIAEGYSVSREKKESFPLTVTSAQKNPTAFYLCASLKGTNRVEGYTFGSGTRLTVV.